This paragraph reports one T cell receptor (beta chain). The table lists this clone with a few counts. Its antigen is unknown. No base qualities exist here, and no much larger clone lies one base off it. The source of the sample is a study of blood T cell repertoires in COVID-19 (dated by TCRdb to the early 2020s). For context, the study as a whole: Samples from collaborators originated in the United States, Italy and Spain and spanned both the acute and convalescent phases of COVID-19. The prospective study material was composed of cDNA or gDNA derived from T cells, B-cell-depleted T cells, or PBMCs. The dataset comprised deeply sampled blood TCRbeta repertoires from subjects exposed to, actively infected with, or recovered from COVID-19. A freely available public database, intended as a resource for researchers studying the immune response to SARS-CoV-2, is where the repertoires were released. The samples were drawn from two sources: the first 160 participants of the ongoing ImmuneRACE study, and 1,200 or so subjects contributed by 6 global collaborators. The sample metadata nearly always contained a de-identified subject ID, COVID-19 status, age in years and sex. Where available, HLA class I and class II types were taken from metadata supplied by the sample provider and were not determined by assay-based typing. The full study reports these points: The amount of clinical and demographic metadata varied by source and participant and was provided uncurated.

Taken from the germline V gene, the CDR1 and CDR2 loops are KGHSH and LQKENI. Trimming takes 6 bases from V and 2 bases from J, and the germline ends sit 14 bases apart. Its CDR3 holds 15 amino acids, cysteine through phenylalanine. CDR3 DNA only is kept here, 45 bases in frame from base 1. Each collaborating institution followed its own protocols to collect whole blood in K2EDTA tubes. For TCRbeta analysis, collaborators shipped samples as frozen whole blood, isolated PBMCs, or DNA extracted from either of those sample types. TCRbeta CDR3 regions were amplified from genomic DNA using the immunoSEQ Assay, a bias-controlled multiplex PCR. Turning to the authors' computational methods: The number of nucleated cells in each sample was estimated from the amplification of reference gene primers within the assay. To quantify the absolute abundance of each unique TCRbeta CDR3 rearrangement, sequence reads were collapsed and filtered. For each sample, productive Simpson clonality was calculated as the square root of Simpson's diversity index over productive rearrangements. TCRdb carries this immuneACCESS record with in-frame sequences only. Its versions omit some clonotypes, under half of them owing to an unresolved V gene in the studies checked, with the rest unexplained. V, J and clone size were drawn from that table, and D and trimming were deduced from the DNA. The sample table holds some 260,000 clones, of which roughly 82% were seen once. The leading ten clones occupy 4.5% to 6% of the sample.

This TCR was recovered from a woman over 75 with active or convalescent COVID-19. The sample comprised peripheral blood. The V gene is TRBV18 and the J gene is TRBJ1-5, with TRBD1 tentatively as D gene (6 bases match). In nucleotide form, the sequence is TGTGCCAGCTCCCTCACAGGGTTGGGCAATCAGCCCCAGCATTTT. This is translated as CASSLTGLGNQPQHF.